This TCR beta chain is drawn from a study of tumor and adjacent non-tumor tissue in lung cancer. Study-wide results and limits: TCR diversity was significantly greater in tumor than normal lung tissue.

This sample's RNA came from whole unsorted tissue. Donors were chemotherapy-naive, newly diagnosed lung cancer surgical patients in China, August–November 2014. Comments on this clonotype: The antigen remains undetermined.

CDR1 is KGHSH, CDR2 LQKENI, per germline. The CDR3 spans 13 residues. The ends were cut back, 0 bases at V and 11 bases at J, with 13 bases in the middle. A modified ARM-PCR protocol with three rounds of nested PCR amplified TCRbeta. Using its own MiXCR run on the multiplex PCR reads, TCRdb lists one record per CDR3 protein. This table holds tens of thousands of distinct CDR3 sequences, around 86% found once. This chain joins TRBV18 and TRBJ1-1, with D uncertain. Sequencing was done on a sample of lung tumor tissue. This clonotype originated in a woman aged 45-65 years with non-small cell lung cancer. DNA for the CDR3: TGTGCCAGCTCACCACCGGGTGAGCATGATGCTTTCTTT. It codes for CASSPPGEHDAFF.